These T cell receptor beta chains were read from a single sample in a study of blood T cell repertoires in COVID-19. TCRdb keeps only in-frame clones here, not all; method: immunoSEQ multiplex PCR. This sample has 130,000 or so clones, with about 82% found just once. The sequenced material came from peripheral blood. The receptors were sampled from a man between 60 and 75 years old with active or convalescent COVID-19. Each CDR3 is given with its conserved first and last residue. The D gene is left open where the match is weak. Expanded clones get a size class; other rows say once, few or many, or leave the size out.

clone_size: -
d_call: -
j_call: TRBJ1-1
v_call: TRBV19
cdr3_aa: CASRGFGEAFF
cdr3_nt: TGTGCCAGCAGGGGATTTGGTGAAGCTTTCTTT

clone_size: -
d_call: -
j_call: TRBJ1-4
v_call: TRBV27
cdr3_aa: CASSLSGVEKLFF
cdr3_nt: TGTGCCAGCAGTTTATCCGGGGTTGAAAAACTGTTTTTT

clone_size: -
d_call: -
j_call: TRBJ1-4
v_call: TRBV2
cdr3_aa: CASSARSTNEKLFF
cdr3_nt: TGTGCCAGCAGTGCTCGGTCAACTAATGAAAAACTGTTTTTT

clone_size: few
d_call: -
j_call: TRBJ2-1
v_call: TRBV9
cdr3_aa: CASSPPLPYNEQFF
cdr3_nt: TGTGCCAGCAGCCCCCCACTGCCCTACAATGAGCAGTTCTTC

clone_size: -
d_call: TRBD1
j_call: TRBJ1-5
v_call: TRBV18
cdr3_aa: CASSPPGQGARQPQHF
cdr3_nt: TGTGCCAGCTCACCGCCGGGACAGGGGGCTCGTCAGCCCCAGCATTTT

clone_size: -
d_call: -
j_call: TRBJ2-4
v_call: TRBV9
cdr3_aa: CASSVDGGSNIQYF
cdr3_nt: TGTGCCAGCAGCGTAGATGGGGGGTCGAACATTCAGTACTTC

clone_size: -
d_call: -
j_call: TRBJ2-2
v_call: TRBV6-1
cdr3_aa: CASSERVRATGELFF
cdr3_nt: TGTGCCAGCAGTGAACGGGTCAGGGCCACCGGGGAGCTGTTTTTT

clone_size: -
d_call: -
j_call: TRBJ1-5
v_call: TRBV19
cdr3_aa: CASSIDVTRGQPQHF
cdr3_nt: TGTGCCAGTAGTATAGATGTCACCAGAGGACAGCCCCAGCATTTT

clone_size: many
d_call: -
j_call: TRBJ1-3
v_call: TRBV30
cdr3_aa: CAWARGGRARSGNTIYF
cdr3_nt: TGTGCCTGGGCCCGGGGGGGCAGGGCCCGGTCGGGAAACACCATATATTTT

clone_size: -
d_call: TRBD1
j_call: TRBJ1-3
v_call: TRBV30
cdr3_aa: CAWVGTAGNTIYF
cdr3_nt: TGTGCCTGGGTCGGGACAGCTGGAAACACCATATATTTT

clone_size: -
d_call: -
j_call: TRBJ2-7
v_call: TRBV7-3
cdr3_aa: CASSLGGVNEQYF
cdr3_nt: TGTGCCAGCAGCTTAGGCGGTGTCAACGAGCAGTACTTC

clone_size: -
d_call: -
j_call: TRBJ2-1
v_call: TRBV14
cdr3_aa: CASSRIIETGQFF
cdr3_nt: TGTGCCAGCAGCCGAATCATAGAAACTGGGCAGTTCTTC

clone_size: -
d_call: -
j_call: TRBJ2-3
v_call: TRBV19
cdr3_aa: CASSYGSKDTQYF
cdr3_nt: TGTGCCAGTAGTTACGGGTCGAAAGATACGCAGTATTTT

clone_size: -
d_call: -
j_call: TRBJ2-3
v_call: TRBV9
cdr3_aa: CASSPAAGTDTQYF
cdr3_nt: TGTGCCAGCAGTCCGGCCGCAGGGACAGATACGCAGTATTTT

clone_size: -
d_call: -
j_call: TRBJ1-2
v_call: TRBV7-2
cdr3_aa: CASSLGALAGYGYTF
cdr3_nt: TGTGCCAGCAGCTTGGGGGCCCTCGCGGGCTATGGCTACACCTTC

clone_size: -
d_call: TRBD1
j_call: TRBJ2-7
v_call: TRBV15
cdr3_aa: CATSTSTGSAYEQYF
cdr3_nt: TGTGCCACCAGCACGTCGACAGGGAGTGCCTACGAGCAGTACTTC

clone_size: -
d_call: -
j_call: TRBJ2-3
v_call: TRBV13
cdr3_aa: CASSLVNSGTDTQYF
cdr3_nt: TGTGCCAGCAGCTTAGTTAACTCGGGCACAGATACGCAGTATTTT

clone_size: -
d_call: TRBD2
j_call: TRBJ2-3
v_call: TRBV29-1
cdr3_aa: CSVGRGGLEADTQYF
cdr3_nt: TGCAGCGTTGGGCGTGGGGGACTAGAGGCAGATACGCAGTATTTT

clone_size: -
d_call: -
j_call: TRBJ2-2
v_call: TRBV7-5
cdr3_aa: CARSSQRGSRTGELFF
cdr3_nt: TGTGCCAGAAGCTCCCAGCGGGGGAGCAGGACCGGGGAGCTGTTTTTT

clone_size: once
d_call: TRBD1
j_call: TRBJ1-2
v_call: TRBV5-4
cdr3_aa: CASSPRTGPGYTF
cdr3_nt: TGTGCCAGCAGCCCCCGGACAGGGCCCGGCTACACCTTC

clone_size: few
d_call: -
j_call: TRBJ2-3
v_call: TRBV7-2
cdr3_aa: CASSLRNPDTDTQYF
cdr3_nt: TGTGCCAGCAGCTTGAGGAATCCAGACACAGATACGCAGTATTTT

clone_size: -
d_call: -
j_call: TRBJ1-1
v_call: TRBV5-5
cdr3_aa: CASSLAVGGGTTEAFF
cdr3_nt: TGTGCCAGCAGCTTGGCGGTAGGGGGTGGAACGACTGAAGCTTTCTTT

clone_size: -
d_call: TRBD1
j_call: TRBJ2-7
v_call: TRBV4-1
cdr3_aa: CASSLRQGRDEQYF
cdr3_nt: TGCGCCAGCAGCCTCCGACAGGGTCGGGATGAGCAGTACTTC

clone_size: few
d_call: TRBD1
j_call: TRBJ2-1
v_call: TRBV7-3
cdr3_aa: CASSSDRNEQFF
cdr3_nt: TGTGCCAGCAGCTCGGACAGGAATGAGCAGTTCTTC

clone_size: -
d_call: -
j_call: TRBJ2-5
v_call: TRBV18
cdr3_aa: CASSPRGTGLETQYF
cdr3_nt: TGTGCCAGCTCACCACGAGGAACAGGGTTGGAGACCCAGTACTTC

clone_size: -
d_call: TRBD1
j_call: TRBJ1-5
v_call: TRBV30
cdr3_aa: CAWSEKQGASNQPQHF
cdr3_nt: TGTGCCTGGAGTGAGAAACAGGGGGCAAGCAATCAGCCCCAGCATTTT

clone_size: -
d_call: TRBD2
j_call: TRBJ2-1
v_call: TRBV7-2
cdr3_aa: CASSLTGRGLAGVDEQFF
cdr3_nt: TGTGCCAGCAGCTTAACGGGGAGGGGACTAGCGGGAGTCGATGAGCAGTTCTTC

clone_size: -
d_call: TRBD2
j_call: TRBJ2-2
v_call: TRBV19
cdr3_aa: CASNRLAGAGELFF
cdr3_nt: TGTGCCAGTAATAGGCTAGCGGGGGCCGGGGAGCTGTTTTTT

clone_size: -
d_call: -
j_call: TRBJ2-7
v_call: TRBV5-1
cdr3_aa: CASKEDPEYEQYF
cdr3_nt: TGCGCCAGCAAGGAGGACCCGGAGTACGAGCAGTACTTC

clone_size: -
d_call: -
j_call: TRBJ2-7
v_call: TRBV3-1/TRBV3-2
cdr3_aa: CASTPQGFHEQYF
cdr3_nt: TGTGCCAGCACCCCACAGGGATTCCACGAGCAGTACTTC

clone_size: -
d_call: TRBD2
j_call: TRBJ2-7
v_call: TRBV19
cdr3_aa: CASSPRGAAGPSYEQYF
cdr3_nt: TGTGCCAGTAGTCCCCGCGGCGCAGCGGGGCCCTCCTACGAGCAGTACTTC

clone_size: -
d_call: -
j_call: TRBJ2-1
v_call: TRBV3-1/TRBV3-2
cdr3_aa: CASSQAGAREQFF
cdr3_nt: TGTGCCAGCAGCCAGGCGGGGGCGCGGGAGCAGTTCTTC

clone_size: -
d_call: -
j_call: TRBJ1-2
v_call: TRBV9
cdr3_aa: CASNLLGHANYGYTF
cdr3_nt: TGTGCCAGCAACCTCTTGGGGCATGCTAACTATGGCTACACCTTC

clone_size: -
d_call: -
j_call: TRBJ2-1
v_call: TRBV11-2
cdr3_aa: CASSPTTWNEQFF
cdr3_nt: TGTGCCAGCAGCCCGACTACCTGGAATGAGCAGTTCTTC

clone_size: -
d_call: TRBD1
j_call: TRBJ2-7
v_call: TRBV6-6
cdr3_aa: CASSFKADRGYEQYF
cdr3_nt: TGTGCCAGCAGTTTCAAGGCGGACAGGGGCTACGAGCAGTACTTC

clone_size: -
d_call: -
j_call: TRBJ2-1
v_call: TRBV5-1
cdr3_aa: CASSLDWQGEQFF
cdr3_nt: TGCGCCAGCAGCTTGGATTGGCAGGGGGAGCAGTTCTTC

clone_size: few
d_call: TRBD1
j_call: TRBJ1-4
v_call: TRBV6-5
cdr3_aa: CASSYSGTGDEKLFF
cdr3_nt: TGTGCCAGCAGTTACTCGGGGACAGGGGATGAAAAACTGTTTTTT

clone_size: once
d_call: TRBD2
j_call: TRBJ2-7
v_call: TRBV7-6
cdr3_aa: CASSLGGSGHEQYF
cdr3_nt: TGTGCCAGCAGCTTGGGCGGGAGTGGACACGAGCAGTACTTC

clone_size: -
d_call: -
j_call: TRBJ2-3
v_call: TRBV5-1
cdr3_aa: CASSLSDSFGTQYF
cdr3_nt: TGCGCCAGCAGCCTATCAGACAGTTTTGGTACGCAGTATTTT

clone_size: -
d_call: -
j_call: TRBJ1-5
v_call: TRBV5-4
cdr3_aa: CASSFGGWDQPQHF
cdr3_nt: TGTGCCAGCAGCTTCGGGGGGTGGGATCAGCCCCAGCATTTT

clone_size: -
d_call: -
j_call: TRBJ1-4
v_call: TRBV7-9
cdr3_aa: CASSLGAVNEKLFF
cdr3_nt: TGTGCCAGCAGCTTAGGGGCAGTTAATGAAAAACTGTTTTTT

clone_size: -
d_call: -
j_call: TRBJ1-5
v_call: TRBV19
cdr3_aa: CASSIDPMRGSHQPQHF
cdr3_nt: TGTGCCAGTAGTATAGATCCTATGAGGGGGAGCCATCAGCCCCAGCATTTT

clone_size: -
d_call: -
j_call: TRBJ2-3
v_call: TRBV6-5
cdr3_aa: CASSYSGGQGDTQYF
cdr3_nt: TGTGCCAGCAGTTACTCGGGGGGGCAAGGAGATACGCAGTATTTT

clone_size: -
d_call: TRBD2
j_call: TRBJ2-5
v_call: TRBV28
cdr3_aa: CASSPGLAGAGETQYF
cdr3_nt: TGTGCCAGCAGCCCCGGACTAGCGGGAGCTGGAGAGACCCAGTACTTC

clone_size: -
d_call: TRBD1
j_call: TRBJ1-5
v_call: TRBV9
cdr3_aa: CASSVGQGIAPQHF
cdr3_nt: TGTGCCAGCAGCGTAGGACAGGGGATCGCTCCCCAGCATTTT

clone_size: -
d_call: TRBD1
j_call: TRBJ2-7
v_call: TRBV11-2
cdr3_aa: CASSSWTGDEQYF
cdr3_nt: TGTGCCAGCAGCTCCTGGACAGGGGACGAGCAGTACTTC

clone_size: -
d_call: TRBD1
j_call: TRBJ2-3
v_call: TRBV2
cdr3_aa: CASREGQGGDTQYF
cdr3_nt: TGTGCCAGCAGGGAGGGACAGGGCGGAGATACGCAGTATTTT